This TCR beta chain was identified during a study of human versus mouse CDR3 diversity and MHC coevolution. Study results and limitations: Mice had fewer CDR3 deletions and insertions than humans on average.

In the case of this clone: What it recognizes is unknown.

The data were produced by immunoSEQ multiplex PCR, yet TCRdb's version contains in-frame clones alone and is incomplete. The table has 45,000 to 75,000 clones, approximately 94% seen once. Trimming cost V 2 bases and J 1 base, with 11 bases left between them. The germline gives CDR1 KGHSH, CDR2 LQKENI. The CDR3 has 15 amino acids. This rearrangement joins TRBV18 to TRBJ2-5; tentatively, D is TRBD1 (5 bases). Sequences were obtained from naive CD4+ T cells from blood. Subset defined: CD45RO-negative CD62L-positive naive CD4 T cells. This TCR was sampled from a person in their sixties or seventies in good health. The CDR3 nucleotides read TGTGCCAGCTCACCAACGACAGTGTCCCAAGAGACCCAGTACTTC. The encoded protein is CASSPTTVSQETQYF.